Included here is one T cell receptor (beta chain) sequence, with context. The antigen is not known. Unmatched junction bases numbered 8, after V lost 5 bases and J lost 4 bases. The CDR3 contains 15 residues. Germline CDR1 reads MNHNS; CDR2 reads SASEGT. The record originates from a study of shared clonotypes between healthy human individuals. Study in general: Every donor yielded three CD4 naive, three CD4 memory, two CD8 naive and one CD8 memory plate.

Study-level points and caveats: Sharing across four donors was seen in approximately 5.2% of naive CD4 clonotypes. Investigators collected only blood, and repertoires in tissues likely differ.

Clones were read by immunoSEQ multiplex PCR, and TCRdb kept only the in-frame ones, dropping some. The sample includes about 2.3 million clones, under 95% of them seen just once. The sequencing input was naive CD4+ T cells from PBMCs. Subset in this sample: CD45RA+ positively selected. The clonotype originates from a man younger than 30 in good health. Some clones in this sample may be carry-over from other donors' samples. The rearrangement uses TRBV6-1 and TRBJ1-5, with 7 bases identical to TRBD1. DNA of the CDR3: TGTGCCAGCAGTATCGGGACAGCAGAAAATCAGCCCCAGCATTTT. Its protein product is CASSIGTAENQPQHF.